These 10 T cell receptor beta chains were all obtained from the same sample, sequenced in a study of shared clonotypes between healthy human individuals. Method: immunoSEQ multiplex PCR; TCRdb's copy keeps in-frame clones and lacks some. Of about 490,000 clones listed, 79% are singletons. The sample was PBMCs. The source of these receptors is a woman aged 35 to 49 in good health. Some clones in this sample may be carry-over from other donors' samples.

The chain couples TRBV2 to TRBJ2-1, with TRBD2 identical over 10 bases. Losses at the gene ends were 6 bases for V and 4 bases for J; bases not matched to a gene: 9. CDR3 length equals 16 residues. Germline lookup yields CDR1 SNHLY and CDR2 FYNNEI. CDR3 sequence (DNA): TGTGCCAGCAGAGTTCGGACTAGCGGAATTTACAATGAGCAGTTCTTC. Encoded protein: CASRVRTSGIYNEQFF.

This CDR3 is CASSYPGHGGNTEAFF. The DNA of the CDR3 is TGTGCCAGCAGTTACCCTGGACACGGAGGGAACACTGAAGCTTTCTTT. The chain recombines TRBV6-5 with TRBJ1-1, with TRBD1 as a possible D gene (5 bases). V shed 2 bases and J shed 1 base, with 14 bases lying between them. Germline CDR1 reads MNHEY; CDR2 reads SVGAGI. There are 16 residues in the CDR3.

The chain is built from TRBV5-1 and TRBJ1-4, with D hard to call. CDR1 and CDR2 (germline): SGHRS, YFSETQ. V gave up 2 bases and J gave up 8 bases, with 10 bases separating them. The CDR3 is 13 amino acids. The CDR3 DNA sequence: TGCGCCAGCAGCTTCGGAGGGAAGGAAAAACTGTTTTTT. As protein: CASSFGGKEKLFF.

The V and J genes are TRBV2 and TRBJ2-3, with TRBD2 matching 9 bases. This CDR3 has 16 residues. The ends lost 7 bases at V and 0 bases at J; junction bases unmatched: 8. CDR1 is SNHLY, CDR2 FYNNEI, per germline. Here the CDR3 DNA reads TGTGCCAGCACGGCGGCTAGCGGGATTAGCACAGATACGCAGTATTTT. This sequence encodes CASTAASGISTDTQYF. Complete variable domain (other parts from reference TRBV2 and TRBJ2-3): EPEVTQTPSHQVTQMGQEVILRCVPISNHLYFYWYRQILGQKVEFLVSFYNNEISEKSEIFDDQFSVERPDGSNFTLKIRSTKLEDSAMYFCASTAASGISTDTQYFGPGTRLTVL.

The CDR3 protein is CASSLRGGQAQQETQYF. CDR3 DNA: TGTGCCAGCAGCTTAAGAGGGGGCCAGGCCCAACAAGAGACCCAGTACTTC. The rearrangement uses TRBV11-2 and TRBJ2-5, with TRBD1 matching 7 bases. J lost 2 bases, V lost 2 bases, and 11 bases had no gene match. The length of the CDR3 is 17 residues. Germline V lookup: CDR1 SGHAT, CDR2 FQNNGV.

The CDR3 loop is CASSTLGPPWETQYF. The CDR3 bases are TGTGCCAGCAGCACCCTAGGCCCTCCTTGGGAGACCCAGTACTTC. The V gene is TRBV7-3, the J gene TRBJ2-5; D not resolved. The CDR3 contains 15 residues. Trimming took 5 bases from V and 5 from J, leaving 18 bases between them. CDR1 is SGHTA, CDR2 FQGTGA, per germline.

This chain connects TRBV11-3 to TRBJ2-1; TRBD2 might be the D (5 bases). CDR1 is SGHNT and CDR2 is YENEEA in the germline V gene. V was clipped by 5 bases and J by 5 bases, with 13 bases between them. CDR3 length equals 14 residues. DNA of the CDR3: TGTGCCAGCAGCCAGAGGGAACCAAACAATGAGCAGTTCTTC. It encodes CASSQREPNNEQFF.

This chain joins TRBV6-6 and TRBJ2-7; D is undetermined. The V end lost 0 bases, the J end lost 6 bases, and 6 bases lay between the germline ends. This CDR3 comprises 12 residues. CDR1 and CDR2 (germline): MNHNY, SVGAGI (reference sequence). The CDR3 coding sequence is TGTGCCAGCAGTTACTCCCGGATCGAGCAGTACTTC. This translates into CASSYSRIEQYF.

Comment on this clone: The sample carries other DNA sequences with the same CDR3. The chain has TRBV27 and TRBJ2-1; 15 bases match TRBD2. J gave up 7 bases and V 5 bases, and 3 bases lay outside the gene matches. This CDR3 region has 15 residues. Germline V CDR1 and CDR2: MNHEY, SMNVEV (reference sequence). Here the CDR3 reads CASSSGTSGRNEQFF. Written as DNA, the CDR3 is TGTGCCAGCAGTAGCGGGACTAGCGGGAGGAATGAGCAGTTCTTC.

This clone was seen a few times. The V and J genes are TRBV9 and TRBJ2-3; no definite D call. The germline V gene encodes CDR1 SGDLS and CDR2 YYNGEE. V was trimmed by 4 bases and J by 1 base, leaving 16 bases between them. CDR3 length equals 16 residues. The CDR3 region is CASSMERVLGTDTQYF. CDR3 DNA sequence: TGTGCCAGCAGCATGGAGCGCGTGTTGGGCACAGATACGCAGTATTTT.